A selection of T cell receptor beta chains follows, all from one sample in a study of CD8+ T cells in alopecia areata. Some clones are missing from TCRdb's copy, which holds only in-frame ones; the method was immunoSEQ multiplex PCR. Of 90,000 to 150,000 clones in the sample, about 50% are singletons; the top ten hold 0.46%. Material: CD4+ T cells sorted from blood, obtained at week 4, from a patient treated with tofacitinib. All receptors derive from a human donor with alopecia areata. CDR3s leave out the opening cysteine and the closing phenylalanine or tryptophan.

V gene	J gene	CDR3 protein
TRBV29-1	TRBJ1-2	SVSDRGNYGYT
TRBV7-9	TRBJ1-4	ASSLGDRGATNEKLF
TRBV30	TRBJ1-5	AWSTRGPGPQH
TRBV2	TRBJ1-6	ASSWQGGDSPLH
TRBV2	TRBJ2-1	ASRTGTSSYNEQF
TRBV29-1	TRBJ2-1	RGTSGRNEQF
TRBV30	TRBJ2-7	AWSRRALAGGPYYEQY
TRBV2	TRBJ2-2	ASRRRDRGNGELF
TRBV30	TRBJ2-1	AWSELGQNNNEQF
TRBV7-6	TRBJ2-5	ASSLVEGRETQY
TRBV2	TRBJ2-4	ASRVALGKNIQY
TRBV6-1	TRBJ1-2	ASSELGGSGGYT
TRBV4-2	TRBJ1-2	ASSQEVRGLSYT
TRBV29-1	TRBJ1-2	SVLTGWDYGYT
TRBV2	TRBJ1-2	ASSGAGEGYT
TRBV29-1	TRBJ1-1	SVEEGQPYTEAF
TRBV30	TRBJ2-5	AWSVSAGGETQY
TRBV4-1	TRBJ2-7	ASSQEVGTGGWNEQY
TRBV9	TRBJ1-5	ASSVPGGELSSNQPQH
TRBV29-1	TRBJ1-2	SSGGYT
TRBV30	TRBJ2-3	AWSAGTGADTQY
TRBV29-1	TRBJ1-1	SVQGRMNTEAF
TRBV5-1	TRBJ1-3	ASSPGSGSGNTIY
TRBV9	TRBJ2-2	ASSVLAGTGELF
TRBV5-1	TRBJ2-1	ASSFPQTGSNEQF
TRBV5-1	TRBJ2-2	ASSLPNTGELF
TRBV7-8	TRBJ2-7	ASSLATSTYEQY
TRBV4-1	TRBJ2-7	ASSRDSSYEQY
TRBV6-6	TRBJ1-5	ASSKDGDQPQH
TRBV27	TRBJ2-2	ASSLAVGELF
TRBV29-1	TRBJ2-7	SVAPRDSEGEQY
TRBV5-1	TRBJ2-5	ASRPQETQY
TRBV9	-	ASSVGGQGAYEQY
TRBV29-1	TRBJ1-5	SVDWEDQPQH
TRBV30	TRBJ2-7	AWSGQGAGEQY
TRBV6-5	TRBJ2-3	ASSRDFTDTQY
TRBV7-2	TRBJ1-1	ASSSRTGNTEAF
TRBV2	TRBJ1-1	ASNEGTGYTEAF
TRBV2	TRBJ2-3	ASSGPLGDTQY
TRBV27	TRBJ2-7	ASSLKGQGYEQY
TRBV30	TRBJ1-1	AWNRADEAF
TRBV7-6	TRBJ2-1	ASTRSAGFYNEQF
TRBV18	TRBJ2-5	ASSPKETQY
TRBV29-1	TRBJ1-2	SVGQALNYGYT
TRBV29-1	TRBJ1-3	SVEPALKRNTIY